This T cell receptor (beta chain) was captured by sequencing in a study of blood T cell repertoires in COVID-19. Germline values: CDR1 LGHDT, CDR2 YNNKEL (reference sequence). V lost 4 bases, J lost 6 bases, and 26 bases stayed unmatched. This CDR3 has 20 residues. As handled by the study authors: Estimation of nucleated cell counts was performed using reference gene primer amplification. Sequencing used immunoSEQ multiplex PCR; TCRdb keeps in-frame clones, though not all of them. V, J and clone size reflect that table, while D and trimming were determined from the DNA. The sample holds about 46,000 clones; over 70% are singletons and the top ten take about a sixth. This clone has only one observation.

The J gene is TRBJ2-7, the V gene TRBV3-1 (or the pseudogene TRBV3-2); 8 bases are shared with TRBD1. This sequence originates from a human donor in a cohort sampled during active COVID-19. Sequencing input: peripheral blood. The CDR3 DNA reads as TGTGCCAGCAGCCCCCAGTGGGCCAGTGAAGACAGGGGATATCGACGCGAGCAGTACTTC. Translating it yields CASSPQWASEDRGYRREQYF.